The entry that follows covers one T cell receptor (beta chain) sequence. This clone was seen only a few times. The antigen this receptor binds is unknown. Within one base of it there is no much larger clone, and no base qualities were kept. This sample is part of a study of blood T cell repertoires in COVID-19 (TCRdb year 2020). For the study in its entirety: Collaborator samples came from the United States, Italy and Spain and covered acute and convalescent phases of COVID-19. The prospective study material was composed of cDNA or gDNA derived from T cells, B-cell-depleted T cells, or PBMCs. Subjects who had been exposed to COVID-19, were actively infected with it, or had recovered from it provided the deeply sampled blood TCRbeta repertoires that made up the dataset. The repertoires were released in a freely available public database intended as a resource for research on the immune response to SARS-CoV-2. The samples were drawn from the first 160 participants of the ongoing ImmuneRACE study and from 1,254 subjects provided by 6 global collaborators. A de-identified subject ID, COVID-19 status, age in years and sex were almost always included in the sample metadata. Where available, HLA class I and class II types were taken from metadata supplied by the sample provider and were not determined by assay-based typing.

The immunoSEQ Assay, a bias-controlled multiplex PCR, was used to amplify TCRbeta CDR3 regions from genomic DNA. The study's processing was this. Nucleated cell counts per sample were estimated from amplification of reference gene primers within the assay. To quantify the absolute abundance of each unique TCRbeta CDR3 rearrangement, sequence reads were collapsed and filtered. For each sample, productive Simpson clonality was calculated as the square root of Simpson's diversity index across productive rearrangements. What TCRdb holds here is the immuneACCESS table cut down to in-frame rearrangements. Part of the clones is not present; checked against another copy, under half of the missing clones reflect an unresolved V gene, and the others are unexplained. Clonal size and the V and J genes are those of that table, whereas D and trimming came from the DNA. Here the sample has 250,000 to 350,000 clones; about 90% occur a single time. The ten biggest clones cover 2.2% of the sample.

From cysteine to phenylalanine, the CDR3 is 14 amino acids long. The CDR3 DNA has 42 bases and is translated from base 1. The germline V gene encodes CDR1 SEHNR and CDR2 FQNEAQ (reference sequence). V loses 1 base of germline sequence and J loses 6 bases, and the interval between the two ends is 12 bases. The research as a whole found: How much clinical and demographic metadata was included differed by source and by participant, and the metadata was provided uncurated.

Another Seattle source contributed samples from volunteer blood donors who had recovered from COVID-19. Whole blood was collected in K2EDTA tubes by collaborating institutions according to the institutions' own protocols. For TCRbeta analysis, collaborator samples were shipped as frozen whole blood, as isolated PBMCs, or as DNA extracted from either sample type. The receptor's source is a woman aged 50 to 65 who had recovered from COVID-19. Material: peripheral blood. Recombination connected TRBV7-9 to TRBJ1-1; the D gene is perhaps TRBD1, on 6 matching bases. The CDR3 corresponds to CASSLVGGVSEAFF. The DNA sequence is given as TGTGCCAGCAGCTTAGTTGGGGGCGTTTCTGAAGCTTTCTTT.